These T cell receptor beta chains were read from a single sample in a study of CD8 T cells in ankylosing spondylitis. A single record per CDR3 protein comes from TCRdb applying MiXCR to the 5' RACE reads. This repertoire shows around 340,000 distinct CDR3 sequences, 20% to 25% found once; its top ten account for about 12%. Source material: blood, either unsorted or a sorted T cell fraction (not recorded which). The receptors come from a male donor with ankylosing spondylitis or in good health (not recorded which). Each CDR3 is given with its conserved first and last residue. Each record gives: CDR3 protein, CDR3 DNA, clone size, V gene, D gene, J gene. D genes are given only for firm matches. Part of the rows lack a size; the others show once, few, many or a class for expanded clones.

cdr3_aa: CASSQDRATTDEKLFF; cdr3_nt: TGCGCCAGCAGCCAAGATAGGGCAACGACGGATGAAAAACTGTTTTTT; clone_size: NA; v_call: TRBV4-1; d_call: NA; j_call: TRBJ1-4
cdr3_aa: CASSFGTEQFF; cdr3_nt: TGTGCCAGCAGTTTTGGGACTGAGCAGTTCTTC; clone_size: many; v_call: TRBV5-1; d_call: NA; j_call: TRBJ2-1
cdr3_aa: CASSHPHRGQEQYF; cdr3_nt: TGTGCCAGCAGCCACCCGCACAGGGGGCAGGAGCAGTACTTC; clone_size: NA; v_call: TRBV7-9; d_call: TRBD1; j_call: TRBJ2-7
cdr3_aa: CASSLLFRADTQYF; cdr3_nt: TGTGCCAGCAGTTTATTATTCCGGGCAGATACGCAGTATTTT; clone_size: NA; v_call: TRBV27; d_call: NA; j_call: TRBJ2-3
cdr3_aa: CASSSRDRGSGANVLTF; cdr3_nt: TGCGCCAGCAGCTCCAGGGACAGGGGCTCTGGGGCCAACGTCCTGACTTTC; clone_size: NA; v_call: TRBV5-1; d_call: TRBD1; j_call: TRBJ2-6
cdr3_aa: CASSLDRISYEQYF; cdr3_nt: TGCGCCAGCAGCTTAGACAGAATCTCCTACGAGCAGTACTTC; clone_size: NA; v_call: TRBV5-1; d_call: NA; j_call: TRBJ2-7
cdr3_aa: CASSESSEPTDTQYF; cdr3_nt: TGTGCCAGCAGTGAATCGAGCGAACCCACAGATACGCAGTATTTT; clone_size: many; v_call: TRBV6-4; d_call: NA; j_call: TRBJ2-3
cdr3_aa: CASNRPRTGSGGRNEQFF; cdr3_nt: TGTGCCAGCAACCGCCCCCGGACAGGGTCCGGGGGGAGGAATGAGCAGTTCTTC; clone_size: NA; v_call: TRBV11-2; d_call: NA; j_call: TRBJ2-1
cdr3_aa: CASSYSFGSANTGELFF; cdr3_nt: TGTGCCAGCAGTTACTCGTTTGGAAGTGCGAACACCGGGGAGCTGTTTTTT; clone_size: few; v_call: TRBV6-5; d_call: NA; j_call: TRBJ2-2
cdr3_aa: CSAVHLNTEAFF; cdr3_nt: TGCAGCGCCGTACACCTGAACACTGAAGCTTTCTTT; clone_size: few; v_call: TRBV29-1; d_call: NA; j_call: TRBJ1-1
cdr3_aa: CSAGAHVGDTEAFF; cdr3_nt: TGCAGTGCTGGAGCCCATGTGGGGGACACTGAAGCTTTCTTT; clone_size: NA; v_call: TRBV20-1; d_call: NA; j_call: TRBJ1-1
cdr3_aa: CASSELLLGATEAFF; cdr3_nt: TGTGCCAGCAGTGAACTTCTATTGGGGGCCACTGAAGCTTTCTTT; clone_size: few; v_call: TRBV2; d_call: NA; j_call: TRBJ1-1
cdr3_aa: CASSQEVFQASSYEQYF; cdr3_nt: TGTGCCAGCAGCCAAGAAGTGTTTCAGGCCAGCTCCTACGAGCAGTACTTC; clone_size: few; v_call: TRBV4-2; d_call: NA; j_call: TRBJ2-7